The TCR beta chain under discussion was sequenced for a study of T cell responses to AZD1222 COVID-19 vaccine. Study-wide findings and caveats: Unmutated variant regions reportedly attract nearly half of all spike-specific TCRs.

There are a few counts of this clone. The antigen is not known. Germline V gene sequence: CDR1 MDHEN, CDR2 SYDVKM. V was shortened by 7 bases and J by 3 bases, with 13 bases between the two germline ends. CDR3 length: 13 residues. Some clones are missing from TCRdb's copy, which holds only in-frame ones; the method was immunoSEQ multiplex PCR. The sample records 150,000 to 190,000 clones, more than 90% being singletons. This TCR came from an adult who received the AZD1222 COVID-19 vaccine. The sample in question was peripheral blood, obtained 28 days after the second AZD1222 dose. The chain couples TRBV28 to TRBJ2-7; unclear D gene. CDR3 DNA: TGTGCCAGCAAGAGGACGTTGGTCTACGAGCAGTACTTC. Translated: CASKRTLVYEQYF.